The 20 T cell receptor beta chains below come from one sample, sequenced in a study of cytomegalovirus exposure and HLA in healthy donors. Use of 60 Vbeta and 13 Jbeta primers characterized the PCR. The protocol was immunoSEQ multiplex PCR, while the TCRdb copy is restricted to in-frame clones and leaves out a portion. The table has about 160,000 clones, roughly 84% seen once. Sample: PBMCs. These receptors were taken from a woman aged 18-29 years in good health and CMV-seronegative.

The V gene is TRBV11-2, the J gene TRBJ1-2; 7 positions agree with TRBD1. The trim removed 4 bases at V and 2 bases at J, leaving 7 bases unmatched. There are 15 residues in the CDR3. Germline lookup yields CDR1 SGHAT and CDR2 FQNNGV. The CDR3 DNA follows: TGTGCCAGCAGCTCTCCCGCGACAGGGAACTATGGCTACACCTTC. This translates into CASSSPATGNYGYTF.

V gene TRBV7-6 combines with J gene TRBJ2-5, with a possible D match to TRBD2 (5 bases). Near its end, the DNA agrees better with TRBJ2-7, so the J call may be wrong. Germline assignment: CDR1 SGHVS and CDR2 FNYEAQ. The length of the CDR3 is 19 residues. The chain's CDR3 is CASSLSGGRSATSSYEQYF. CDR3 nucleotide sequence: TGTGCCAGCAGCTTATCCGGAGGAAGGAGCGCCACCTCCTCCTACGAGCAGTACTTC.

V is TRBV28 and J is TRBJ1-2; maybe TRBD1 (5 bases). The V and J ends lost 7 bases and 4 bases respectively, with 16 bases between them. Germline V gene lookup returns CDR1 MDHEN and CDR2 SYDVKM. The CDR3 spans 14 residues. CDR3: CASTSLGGTYGYTF. The CDR3 coding sequence is TGTGCCAGCACCTCCCTGGGGGGTACCTATGGCTACACCTTC.

This chain connects TRBV29-1 to TRBJ2-7; a weak D match, TRBD1 (5 bases). The length of the CDR3 is 12 residues. V was cut by 4 bases and J by 5 bases, with 12 bases left in between. Germline V gene sequence: CDR1 SQVTM, CDR2 ANQGSEA. Here the CDR3 DNA reads TGCAGCGTTGGACGGTGGGGCGACGAGCAGTACTTC. This translates into CSVGRWGDEQYF.

V and J are TRBV15 and TRBJ1-1, with D perhaps matching TRBD1 (5 bases). V lost 5 bases and J lost 5, with 15 bases in between. The CDR3 spans 14 residues. Germline lookup yields CDR1 LNHNV and CDR2 YYDKDF (reference sequence). DNA for the CDR3: TGTGCCACCAGCCTCGGCCTCCAGGGAACTGAAGCTTTCTTT. As protein: CATSLGLQGTEAFF.

The chain has TRBV10-3 and TRBJ1-6, with D possibly TRBD1 on 6 matching bases. CDR1 and CDR2 from the germline V gene are ENHRY and SYGVKD. V was trimmed by 5 bases and J by 17 bases, leaving 16 bases between them. The CDR3 contains 12 residues. In nucleotides, the CDR3 is TGTGCCATCAGTTCGAGGGGGTCTGCCGTCCACTTT. It codes for CAISSRGSAVHF.

This rearrangement joins TRBV7-8 to TRBJ2-5; D is perhaps TRBD1 (6 bases). With 5 bases removed from V and 9 bases from J, the gap between germline ends came to 25 bases. Germline lookup yields CDR1 SGHVS and CDR2 FQNEAQ. This CDR3 region has 16 residues. The CDR3 reads CASSPSLTGTAGAQYF. The CDR3 DNA is TGTGCCAGCAGCCCCTCACTGACTGGCACCGCAGGGGCCCAGTACTTC.

The genes are TRBV27 and TRBJ1-4; TRBD1 agrees at 11 bases. CDR1 is MNHEY and CDR2 is SMNVEV in the germline V gene (reference sequence). V gave up 5 bases and J gave up 7 bases; unmatched junction bases: 6. CDR3 length equals 15 residues. CDR3 amino acids: CASSQRTGGFEKLFF. DNA of the CDR3: TGTGCCAGCAGTCAGCGGACAGGGGGCTTTGAAAAACTGTTTTTT.

The chain joins TRBV18 to TRBJ2-5; 12 bases map to TRBD2. CDR3 size: 17 residues. The germline CDR1 and CDR2 sequences are KGHSH and LQKENI. The V segment lost 1 base and the J segment 1 base; nucleotides outside the gene matches: 4. CDR3 nucleotide sequence: TGTGCCAGCTCACCACGAGGACTAGCGGGGACCCAAGAGACCCAGTACTTC. Protein product: CASSPRGLAGTQETQYF.

J is TRBJ2-3 and V is TRBV15; no clear D. This CDR3 is 14 amino acids long. Germline CDR1 and CDR2: LNHNV and YYDKDF (reference sequence). Trimming removed 1 base at V and 3 bases at J, with 8 bases between. CDR3 nucleotides: TGTGCCACCAGCAGAGTAGGCAGGACAGATACGCAGTATTTT. This encodes CATSRVGRTDTQYF.

This rearrangement joins TRBV2 to TRBJ2-2, with 7 positions matching TRBD1. After removal of 5 bases from V and 4 bases from J, the junction contained 13 bases not matched to a gene. The CDR3 is 17 residues long. The germline V gene encodes CDR1 SNHLY and CDR2 FYNNEI. CDR3 in amino acids: CASSPRQGWGLTGELFF. The CDR3 DNA follows: TGTGCCAGCAGTCCAAGACAGGGTTGGGGTCTCACCGGGGAGCTGTTTTTT.

The chain is built from TRBV6-1 and TRBJ1-2; 8 bases fit TRBD1. V gave up 4 bases and J gave up 1 base; unmatched junction bases: 5. Germline CDR1 and CDR2: MNHNS and SASEGT. The CDR3 covers 15 residues. CDR3 residues: CASSVTGTGNYGYTF. CDR3 coding DNA: TGTGCCAGCAGTGTTACCGGGACAGGTAACTATGGCTACACCTTC.

V and J are TRBV6-4 and TRBJ1-1, with a tentative D call TRBD1 (5 bases). The V and J ends lost 10 bases and 0 bases respectively, with 18 bases between them. The length of the CDR3 is 15 residues. CDR1 and CDR2 from the germline V gene are MRHNA and SNTAGT. The CDR3 sequence: CATSPGKGMNTEAFF. CDR3 in DNA: TGTGCCACCTCCCCAGGGAAGGGGATGAACACTGAAGCTTTCTTT.

J is TRBJ1-2 and V is TRBV4-1, with D possibly TRBD1 on 6 matching bases. CDR1 and CDR2 (germline): MGHRA, YSYEKL. The V end was cut by 0 bases, the J end by 2 bases, with 7 bases between. There are 14 residues in the CDR3. CDR3 region: CASSQETGNYGYTF. CDR3 nucleotide sequence: TGCGCCAGCAGCCAAGAAACAGGGAACTATGGCTACACCTTC.

The CDR3 DNA reads TGTGCTAGTGGTTCGGGACTCCCGGGCTCCTACGAGCAGTACTTC. Translation: CASGSGLPGSYEQYF. The genes are TRBV12-5 and TRBJ2-7; D perhaps matches TRBD2 (6 bases). Per the germline V gene, CDR1 is LGHNT and CDR2 is FRNRAP. With 4 bases removed from V and 0 bases from J, the gap between germline ends came to 13 bases. This CDR3 has 15 residues. Using reference TRBV12-5 and TRBJ2-7 for the parts outside the CDR3, the full variable domain is DARVTQTPRHKVTEMGQEVTMRCQPILGHNTVFWYRQTMMQGLELLAYFRNRAPLDDSGMPKDRFSAEMPDATLATLKIQPSEPRDSAVYFCASGSGLPGSYEQYFGPGTRLTVT.

CDR3 amino acids: CASIRGSGNTIYF. In DNA form, the CDR3 reads TGTGCCAGCATCCGGGGTTCTGGAAACACCATATATTTT. This chain joins TRBV2 and TRBJ1-3; no clear D. The CDR3 is 13 amino acids. The ends were cut back, 7 bases at V and 1 base at J, with 8 bases in the middle. Germline values: CDR1 SNHLY, CDR2 FYNNEI. The full variable domain, with the rest looked up from reference TRBV2 and TRBJ1-3, is EPEVTQTPSHQVTQMGQEVILRCVPISNHLYFYWYRQILGQKVEFLVSFYNNEISEKSEIFDDQFSVERPDGSNFTLKIRSTKLEDSAMYFCASIRGSGNTIYFGEGSWLTVV.

This clone appeared a single time. This chain links TRBV29-1 with TRBJ2-7; TRBD2 agrees at 8 bases. CDR3 length: 14 amino acids. Germline CDR1 and CDR2: SQVTM and ANQGSEA. The V and J ends lost 4 bases and 6 bases, in that order; junction bases with no gene match: 11. This chain's CDR3 is CSVAGGEMGSEQYF. The CDR3 DNA reads as TGCAGCGTTGCGGGGGGGGAGATGGGCTCCGAGCAGTACTTC.

The chain employs TRBV28 and TRBJ1-2; D is perhaps TRBD1 (5 bases). Trimming took off 6 bases at V and 1 base at J, with 18 bases between the two ends. The CDR3 covers 16 residues. From germline, CDR1 is MDHEN and CDR2 SYDVKM. The CDR3 DNA follows: TGTGCCAGCAGACCCAGTGCAGGGTCGAATAACTATGGCTACACCTTC. The encoded protein is CASRPSAGSNNYGYTF.

The chain has TRBV5-6 and TRBJ1-5; D gene uncertain. This CDR3 is built from 14 residues. Per germline, CDR1 SGHDT and CDR2 YYEEEE. Trimming pared 2 bases from V and 3 bases from J, leaving 9 bases between. CDR3 loop: CASSFRPSNQPQHF. DNA for the CDR3: TGTGCCAGCAGCTTTCGTCCTTCCAATCAGCCCCAGCATTTT.

This chain joins TRBV6-5 and TRBJ2-5; no reliable D call. The J call is uncertain, as TRBJ2-7 better fits the DNA end. Germline-derived CDR1 and CDR2 are MNHEY and SVGAGI. CDR3 size: 15 residues. The CDR3 DNA follows: TGTGCCAGCAGTTACTTCGTCAAAACGAGCTACGAGCAGTACTTC. It specifies CASSYFVKTSYEQYF.